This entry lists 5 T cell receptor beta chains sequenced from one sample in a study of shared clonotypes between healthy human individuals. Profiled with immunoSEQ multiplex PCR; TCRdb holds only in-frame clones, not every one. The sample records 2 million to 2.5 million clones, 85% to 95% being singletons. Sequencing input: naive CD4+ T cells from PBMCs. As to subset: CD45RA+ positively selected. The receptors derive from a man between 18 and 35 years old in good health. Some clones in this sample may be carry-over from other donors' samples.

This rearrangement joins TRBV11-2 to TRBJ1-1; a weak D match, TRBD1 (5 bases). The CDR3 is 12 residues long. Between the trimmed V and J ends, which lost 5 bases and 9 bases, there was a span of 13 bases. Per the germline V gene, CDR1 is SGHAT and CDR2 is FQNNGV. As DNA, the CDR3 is TGTGCCAGCAGCCCCGACGGGGGGAAAGCTTTCTTT. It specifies CASSPDGGKAFF.

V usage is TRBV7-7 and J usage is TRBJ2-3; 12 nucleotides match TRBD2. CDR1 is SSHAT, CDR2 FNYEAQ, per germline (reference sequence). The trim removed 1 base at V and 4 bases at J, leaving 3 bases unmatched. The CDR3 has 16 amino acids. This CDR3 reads CASSLGLAGGSDTQYF. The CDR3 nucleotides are TGTGCCAGCAGCTTAGGGCTAGCGGGAGGGTCAGATACGCAGTATTTT.

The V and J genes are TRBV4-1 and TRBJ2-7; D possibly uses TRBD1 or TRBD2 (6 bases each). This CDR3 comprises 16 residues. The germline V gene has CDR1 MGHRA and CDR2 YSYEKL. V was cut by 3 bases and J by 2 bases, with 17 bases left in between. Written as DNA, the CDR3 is TGCGCCAGCAGCCAGGCCGACAGGACTACCCCCTACGAGCAGTACTTC. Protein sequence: CASSQADRTTPYEQYF.

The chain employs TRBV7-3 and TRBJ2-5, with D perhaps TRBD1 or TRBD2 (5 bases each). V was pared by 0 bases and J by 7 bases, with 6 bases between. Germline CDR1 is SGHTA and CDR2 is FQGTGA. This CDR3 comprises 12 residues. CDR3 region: CASSLTGGTQYF. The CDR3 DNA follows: TGTGCCAGCAGCTTAACTGGGGGGACCCAGTACTTC.

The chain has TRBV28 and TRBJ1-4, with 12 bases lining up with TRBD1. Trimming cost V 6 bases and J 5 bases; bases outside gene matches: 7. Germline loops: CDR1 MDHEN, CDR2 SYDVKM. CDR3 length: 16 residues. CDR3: CASRGQGAGRNEKLFF. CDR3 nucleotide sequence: TGTGCCAGCAGGGGACAGGGGGCGGGCAGAAATGAAAAACTGTTTTTT.